One sample yielded the 21 T cell receptor beta chains listed below, sequenced in a study of beta chain features in type 1 diabetes. Sequencing targeted expressed TCRB transcripts, as all isolated RNA had been reverse transcribed. Profiling relied on immunoSEQ multiplex PCR, and the TCRdb table lists in-frame clones only, not all of them. The repertoire consists of fewer than 400,000 clones, with roughly 8% occurring once and the leading ten covering less than 0.45%. Sequenced sample: central memory CD4+ T cells from blood. These receptors all stem from a woman between 18 and 29 years old in good health.

V usage is TRBV11-2 and J usage is TRBJ2-5, with 8 bases fitting TRBD2. CDR3 size: 15 residues. V trimming: 5 bases; J trimming: 3 bases; junction bases outside the gene matches: 8. Germline V lookup: CDR1 SGHAT, CDR2 FQNNGV. CDR3 amino acids: CASSPQEREKETQYF. The CDR3 nucleotides are TGTGCCAGCAGCCCTCAGGAGCGGGAGAAAGAGACCCAGTACTTC.

In its sample, this clone was seen a few times. This chain joins TRBV28 and TRBJ2-5; D is possibly TRBD1 or TRBD2 (5 bases each). The germline gives CDR1 MDHEN, CDR2 SYDVKM. This CDR3 comprises 14 residues. V was clipped by 10 bases and J by 1 base, with 16 bases between them. The CDR3 DNA sequence: TGTGCCACCCGGTTCGCAGGGAGCCAAGAGACCCAGTACTTC. This sequence encodes CATRFAGSQETQYF.

Concerning this clone: Other nucleotide sequences from this sample produce the same CDR3. In nucleotides, the CDR3 is TGTGCCAGCAGTTACGGGCTAGCCAAAAACATTCAGTACTTC. Translating it yields CASSYGLAKNIQYF. This chain joins TRBV6-6 and TRBJ2-4, with D hard to call. Germline V CDR1 and CDR2: MNHNY, SVGAGI (reference sequence). The CDR3 sequence is 14 residues long. Between the trimmed V and J ends, which lost 2 bases and 0 bases, there was a span of 5 bases.

This chain links TRBV27 with TRBJ1-5; perhaps TRBD1 as D (5 bases). Germline CDR1 MNHEY, CDR2 SMNVEV (reference sequence). The CDR3 has 12 amino acids. V shed 11 bases and J shed 4 bases, with 12 bases lying between them. The CDR3 DNA reads as TGTGCCGTGGGGCACCCAAATCAGCCCCAGCATTTT. Protein: CAVGHPNQPQHF.

This clone was counted between two and nine times. The V call is TRBV18, the J call TRBJ2-7; D is possibly TRBD2 (5 bases). This CDR3 is 13 amino acids long. The germline V gene has CDR1 KGHSH and CDR2 LQKENI. Trimming removed 8 bases from V and 3 bases from J, with 14 bases in between. CDR3 loop: CASRADSGYEQYF. CDR3 coding DNA: TGTGCCAGCCGCGCGGACTCGGGCTACGAGCAGTACTTC.

This clone was seen a few times. The rearrangement uses TRBV6-1 and TRBJ1-5; TRBD1 matches 8 bases. This CDR3 comprises 14 residues. Germline V gene lookup returns CDR1 MNHNS and CDR2 SASEGT. V lost 3 bases, J lost 5 bases, and 3 bases stayed unmatched. In DNA, the CDR3 is TGTGCCAGCAGTGAGACAGGGGCCCATCAGCCCCAGCATTTT. Translation gives CASSETGAHQPQHF.

This clone was observed a few times. This chain joins TRBV2 and TRBJ2-5; D is unresolved. This CDR3 contains 13 residues. V was pared by 4 bases and J by 4 bases, with 10 bases between. The V gene's germline CDR1 is SNHLY and CDR2 FYNNEI. The CDR3 reads CASSGLSRETQYF. The CDR3 nucleotides read TGTGCCAGCAGTGGGCTCTCCCGAGAGACCCAGTACTTC.

This clone was seen repeatedly, ten times or more. V and J are TRBV4-1 and TRBJ2-1; 8 bases are shared with TRBD2. CDR1 and CDR2 from the germline V gene are MGHRA and YSYEKL. CDR3 length: 17 amino acids. Trimming at V came to 6 bases and at J to 6 bases, leaving 16 bases not matched to a gene. DNA for the CDR3: TGCGCCAGCAGACCAACTTTAGCGGGGACCCCAGCCAATGAGCAGTTCTTC. Residues: CASRPTLAGTPANEQFF.

This clone was observed a handful of times. This chain links TRBV10-3 with TRBJ2-7; D is possibly TRBD1 (6 bases). CDR1 and CDR2 (germline): ENHRY, SYGVKD. The CDR3 loop spans 13 amino acids. The germline V and J ends were trimmed by 10 bases and 2 bases, with 15 bases remaining between them. The CDR3 DNA reads TGTGCCACTAACCGGGACACCCCCTACGAGCAGTACTTC. This codes for CATNRDTPYEQYF.

A few counts support this clone. This chain joins TRBV6-1 and TRBJ1-5; D is unresolved. V was trimmed by 4 bases and J by 1 base, leaving 14 bases between them. Germline V gene data show CDR1 as MNHNS and CDR2 as SASEGT. CDR3 length: 16 amino acids. DNA of the CDR3: TGTGCCAGCAGTGGCGGAATGGCAGTGAGCAATCAGCCCCAGCATTTT. Translation: CASSGGMAVSNQPQHF.

In its sample, this clone was seen many times. As DNA, the CDR3 is TGTGCCATCGGGACTACTGGGGTGTACGAGCAGTACTTC. It is translated as CAIGTTGVYEQYF. The chain carries TRBV10-3 and TRBJ2-7; 7 nucleotides align to TRBD2. This CDR3 is 13 amino acids long. V shed 8 bases and J 4 bases; nucleotides not matched to a gene: 8. Looked up from germline, CDR1 is ENHRY and CDR2 is SYGVKD.

V and J are TRBV9 and TRBJ1-1, with TRBD1 matching 7 bases. The germline gives CDR1 SGDLS, CDR2 YYNGEE. V was pared by 0 bases and J by 1 base, with 6 bases of the junction left unmatched. The CDR3 contains 16 residues. CDR3 in amino acids: CASSVVRGGSNTEAFF. DNA of the CDR3: TGTGCCAGCAGCGTAGTGAGAGGGGGCTCGAACACTGAAGCTTTCTTT.

This chain uses TRBV2 with TRBJ2-7; D is perhaps TRBD1 or TRBD2 (5 bases each). V dropped 6 bases and J dropped 3 bases, with 12 bases sitting between them. Germline V gene data show CDR1 as SNHLY and CDR2 as FYNNEI. The CDR3 totals 13 residues. The CDR3 is CASSRDGFYEQYF. Written as DNA, the CDR3 is TGTGCCAGCAGCCGGGACGGCTTCTACGAGCAGTACTTC.

The V call is TRBV7-8, the J call TRBJ2-3, with TRBD1 matching over 9 bases. CDR3 length: 15 amino acids. CDR1 and CDR2 (germline): SGHVS, FQNEAQ. V lost 5 bases, J lost 5 bases, and 8 bases stayed unmatched. CDR3 sequence reads: CASSPTRDRVDTQYF. CDR3 in DNA: TGTGCCAGCAGCCCCACCCGGGACAGGGTAGATACGCAGTATTTT.

In this sample, this clone turned up a few times. V gene TRBV19 combines with J gene TRBJ1-5; 7 bases match TRBD1. This CDR3 region has 14 residues. V lost 5 bases to trimming and J lost 7 bases; unmatched junction nucleotides: 8. Germline V gives CDR1 LNHDA, CDR2 SQIVND (reference sequence). The CDR3 bases are TGTGCCAGTAGTCTAACACAGGGGATCCAGCCCCAGCATTTT. Its protein is CASSLTQGIQPQHF.

This clone has just a few counts. This chain uses TRBV7-2 with TRBJ2-1; no reliable D call. Germline CDR1 is SGHTA and CDR2 is FQGNSA. CDR3 length: 12 residues. The V end was cut by 2 bases, the J end by 8 bases, with 7 bases between. The CDR3 DNA is TGTGCCAGCAGCTTAACGGAGTATGAGCAGTTCTTC. Translation gives CASSLTEYEQFF.

This clone was recorded a few times. J is TRBJ2-3 and V is TRBV28, with 8 bases lining up with TRBD2. The CDR3 spans 19 residues. J was trimmed by 3 bases and V by 2 bases; bases with no gene match: 16. The V gene's germline CDR1 is MDHEN and CDR2 SYDVKM. As DNA, the CDR3 is TGTGCCAGCAGTTTAGGCCCCGGATGGAGCGGGAGTAAGACAGATACGCAGTATTTT. This codes for CASSLGPGWSGSKTDTQYF. Full variable domain (rest looked up from reference TRBV28 and TRBJ2-3): DVKVTQSSRYLVKRTGEKVFLECVQDMDHENMFWYRQDPGLGLRLIYFSYDVKMKEKGDIPEGYSVSREKKERFSLILESASTNQTSMYLCASSLGPGWSGSKTDTQYFGPGTRLTVL.

The V gene is TRBV2, the J gene TRBJ1-2; 9 positions agree with TRBD1. CDR1 and CDR2 (germline): SNHLY, FYNNEI. The J segment lost 8 bases and the V segment lost 5 bases, leaving 6 bases of the junction unmatched. The CDR3 runs 13 residues. The CDR3 loop reads CASSPDRGVGYTF. The CDR3, as DNA: TGTGCCAGCAGTCCGGACAGGGGAGTAGGCTACACCTTC. The entire variable domain, with the rest obtained from reference TRBV2 and TRBJ1-2, is as follows: EPEVTQTPSHQVTQMGQEVILRCVPISNHLYFYWYRQILGQKVEFLVSFYNNEISEKSEIFDDQFSVERPDGSNFTLKIRSTKLEDSAMYFCASSPDRGVGYTFGSGTRLTVV.

A remark on this clone: The sample contains more than one DNA sequence encoding this CDR3. The V call is TRBV20-1, the J call TRBJ2-5; D uncertain. Trimming pared 1 base from V and 5 bases from J, leaving 2 bases between. This CDR3 region has 10 residues. Germline lookup yields CDR1 DFQATT and CDR2 SNEGSKA (reference sequence). CDR3 loop: CSARVETQYF. As DNA, the CDR3 is TGCAGTGCTAGAGTGGAGACCCAGTACTTC.

This clone was recorded at least ten times. V is TRBV4-3 and J is TRBJ2-7; TRBD2 matches 7 bases. The germline CDR1 and CDR2 sequences are LGHNA and YSLEER. J lost 5 bases, V lost 3 bases, and 10 bases had no gene match. The CDR3 sequence is 15 residues long. The CDR3 here is CASSHERGGPHEQYF. CDR3 DNA sequence: TGCGCCAGCAGCCATGAGCGGGGAGGGCCCCACGAGCAGTACTTC.

On this clone itself: In the same sample, other DNA sequences code for this CDR3. The V gene is TRBV7-6, the J gene TRBJ2-5; TRBD1 might be the D (5 bases). This CDR3 is 13 amino acids long. V lost 5 bases to trimming and J lost 0 bases, with 7 bases between them. Looked up from germline, CDR1 is SGHVS and CDR2 is FNYEAQ. CDR3 coding DNA: TGTGCCAGCAGCCCAGGGTACCAAGAGACCCAGTACTTC. It yields the protein CASSPGYQETQYF.